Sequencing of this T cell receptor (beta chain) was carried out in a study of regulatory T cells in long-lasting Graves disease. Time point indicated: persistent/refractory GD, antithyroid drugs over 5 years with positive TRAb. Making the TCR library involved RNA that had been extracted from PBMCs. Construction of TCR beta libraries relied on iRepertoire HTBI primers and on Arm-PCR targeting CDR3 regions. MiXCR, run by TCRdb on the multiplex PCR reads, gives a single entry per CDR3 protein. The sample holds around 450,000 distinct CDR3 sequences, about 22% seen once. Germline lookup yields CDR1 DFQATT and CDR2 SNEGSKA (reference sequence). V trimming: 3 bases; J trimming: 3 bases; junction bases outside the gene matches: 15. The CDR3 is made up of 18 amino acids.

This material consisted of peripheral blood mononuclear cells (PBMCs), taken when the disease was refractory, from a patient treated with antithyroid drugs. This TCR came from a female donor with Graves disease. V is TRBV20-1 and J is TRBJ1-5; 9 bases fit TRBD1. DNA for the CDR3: TGCAGTGCTAGTCTCCCTACAGGGGGCGCGGTGGTCAATCAGCCCCAGCATTTT. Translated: CSASLPTGGAVVNQPQHF.